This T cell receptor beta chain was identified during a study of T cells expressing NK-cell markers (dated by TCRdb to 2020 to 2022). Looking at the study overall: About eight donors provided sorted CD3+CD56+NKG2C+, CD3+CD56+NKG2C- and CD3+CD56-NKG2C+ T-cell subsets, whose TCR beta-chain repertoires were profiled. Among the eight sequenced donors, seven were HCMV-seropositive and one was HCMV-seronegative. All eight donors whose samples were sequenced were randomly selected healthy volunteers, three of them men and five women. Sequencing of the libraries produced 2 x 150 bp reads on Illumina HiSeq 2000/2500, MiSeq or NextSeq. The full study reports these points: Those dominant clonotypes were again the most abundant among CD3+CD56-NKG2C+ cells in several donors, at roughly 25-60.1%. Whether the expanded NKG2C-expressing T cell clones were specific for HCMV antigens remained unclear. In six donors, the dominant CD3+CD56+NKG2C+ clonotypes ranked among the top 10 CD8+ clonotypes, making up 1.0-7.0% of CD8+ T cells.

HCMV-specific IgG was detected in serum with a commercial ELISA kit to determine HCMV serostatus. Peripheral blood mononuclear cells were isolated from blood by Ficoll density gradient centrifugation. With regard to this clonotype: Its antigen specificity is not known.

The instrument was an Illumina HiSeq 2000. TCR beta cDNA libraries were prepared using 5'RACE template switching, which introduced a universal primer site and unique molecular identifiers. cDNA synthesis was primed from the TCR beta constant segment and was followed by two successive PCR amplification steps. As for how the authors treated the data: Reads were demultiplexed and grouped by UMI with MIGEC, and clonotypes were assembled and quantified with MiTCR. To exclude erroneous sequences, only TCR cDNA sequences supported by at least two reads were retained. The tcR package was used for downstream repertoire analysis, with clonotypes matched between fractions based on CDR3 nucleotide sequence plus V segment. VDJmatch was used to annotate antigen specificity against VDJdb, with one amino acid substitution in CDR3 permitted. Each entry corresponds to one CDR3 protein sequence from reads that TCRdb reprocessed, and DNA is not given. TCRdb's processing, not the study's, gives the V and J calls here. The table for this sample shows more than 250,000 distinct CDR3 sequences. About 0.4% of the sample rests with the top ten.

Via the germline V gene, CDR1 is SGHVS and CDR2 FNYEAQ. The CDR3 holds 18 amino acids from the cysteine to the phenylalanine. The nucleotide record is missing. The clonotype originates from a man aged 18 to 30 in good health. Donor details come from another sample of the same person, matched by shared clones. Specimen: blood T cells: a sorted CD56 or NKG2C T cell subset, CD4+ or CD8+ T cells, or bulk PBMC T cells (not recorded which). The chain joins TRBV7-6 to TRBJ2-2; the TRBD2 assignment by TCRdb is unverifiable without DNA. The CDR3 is CASSQLVTSGILSGELFF.